This section outlines one TCR beta chain sequence together with its context. This entry belongs to a study of OX40 agonist ivuxolimab in advanced cancers. CDR1 SGDLS and CDR2 YYNGEE come from the germline V gene. Trimming removed 0 bases from V and 2 bases from J, with 15 bases in between. There are 16 residues in the CDR3. Using immunoSEQ multiplex PCR, the repertoire was profiled, and TCRdb retains in-frame clones only, with some absent. The sample records nearly 95,000 clones, around 94% being singletons. This TCR came from an adult with an advanced solid tumor such as melanoma, head and neck, liver or kidney cancer. The chain employs TRBV9 and TRBJ2-7; TRBD1 or TRBD2 may be the D gene (5 bases each). The sample in question was CD4+ or CD8+ T cells sorted from blood, obtained in a trial of the OX40 agonist ivuxolimab. CDR3 bases: TGTGCCAGCAGCGTAGGGGTAGGGACGTTGGCCTACGAGCAGTACTTC. Translation gives CASSVGVGTLAYEQYF.